Shown below are 19 T cell receptor beta chains from a single sample sequenced in a study of blood T cell repertoires in COVID-19. The method was immunoSEQ multiplex PCR; TCRdb's version includes in-frame clones alone and lacks a portion of them. The repertoire holds roughly 360,000 clones, with more than 75% as singletons. Sequencing used PBMCs or T cells enriched from blood (not recorded which). These receptors were obtained from a young woman with acute COVID-19.

This chain joins TRBV5-1 and TRBJ2-7; 10 nucleotides line up with TRBD1. Germline CDR1 and CDR2: SGHRS and YFSETQ. V gave up 0 bases and J gave up 7 bases; unmatched junction bases: 10. The CDR3 spans 16 residues. In nucleotides, the CDR3 is TGCGCCAGCAGCTTGGACGCCCGGGACAGGGGAGGGGAGCAGTACTTC. It encodes CASSLDARDRGGEQYF.

The chain recombines TRBV24-1 with TRBJ2-2; D is unresolved. The germline gives CDR1 KGHDR, CDR2 SFDVKD. CDR3 length: 15 residues. Between the trimmed V and J ends, which lost 6 bases and 4 bases, there was a span of 14 bases. Here the CDR3 reads CATSFDTKVTGELFF. Written as DNA, the CDR3 is TGTGCCACCAGTTTCGACACGAAGGTCACCGGGGAGCTGTTTTTT.

The V call is TRBV24-1, the J call TRBJ1-4; D call uncertain. Germline V gene lookup returns CDR1 KGHDR and CDR2 SFDVKD. V was cut by 4 bases and J by 7 bases, with 12 bases left in between. CDR3 length: 14 residues. This chain's CDR3 is CATSDPLAGEKLFF. The CDR3 DNA follows: TGTGCCACCAGTGACCCCCTGGCGGGTGAAAAACTGTTTTTT.

The chain combines TRBV24-1 with TRBJ1-2, with a tentative D call TRBD1 (6 bases). With 3 bases removed from V and 6 bases from J, the gap between germline ends came to 7 bases. CDR1 is KGHDR and CDR2 is SFDVKD in the germline V gene. CDR3 length: 12 residues. CDR3 amino acids: CATSDPGDGYTF. The CDR3 DNA follows: TGTGCCACCAGTGATCCAGGGGATGGCTACACCTTC.

This chain links TRBV11-1 with TRBJ1-1; D might be TRBD1 (6 bases). There are 12 residues in the CDR3. Trimming removed 7 bases at V and 8 bases at J, with 14 bases between. Germline V gene data show CDR1 as SGHAT and CDR2 as FQDESV (reference sequence). The CDR3 DNA follows: TGTGCCAGCACCGGGGACACCACCGAAGCTTTCTTT. Encoded protein: CASTGDTTEAFF. Based on the CDR3 plus reference TRBV11-1 and TRBJ1-1, the full variable domain is EAEVAQSPRYKITEKSQAVAFWCDPISGHATLYWYRQILGQGPELLVQFQDESVVDDSQLPKDRFSAERLKGVDSTLKIQPAELGDSAMYLCASTGDTTEAFFGQGTRLTVV.

The rearrangement links TRBV5-1 to TRBJ2-3; no definite D call. Trimming cost V 0 bases and J 2 bases, with 16 bases left between them. The germline V gene encodes CDR1 SGHRS and CDR2 YFSETQ. This CDR3 is 17 amino acids long. The CDR3 region has the DNA TGCGCCAGCAGCTTGGCGCGGCCCGGATTATACACAGATACGCAGTATTTT. Translating gives CASSLARPGLYTDTQYF.

The chain uses TRBV19 and TRBJ1-1; 7 nucleotides line up with TRBD1. The CDR3 contains 14 residues. CDR1 is LNHDA and CDR2 is SQIVND in the germline V gene (reference sequence). The ends lost 6 bases at V and 1 base at J; junction bases unmatched: 5. The CDR3 sequence: CASRQGWGNTEAFF. CDR3 bases: TGTGCCAGTAGACAGGGGTGGGGGAACACTGAAGCTTTCTTT.

The chain links TRBV4-1 to TRBJ1-4; D possibly corresponds to TRBD1 (6 bases). This CDR3 region has 17 residues. Germline values: CDR1 MGHRA, CDR2 YSYEKL. The V end lost 0 bases, the J end lost 5 bases, and 16 bases lay between the germline ends. The CDR3 nucleotides are TGCGCCAGCAGCCAAGAACGCTCGGGACACAGGAATGAAAAACTGTTTTTT. It is translated as CASSQERSGHRNEKLFF.

The rearrangement links TRBV7-2 to TRBJ1-1; 8 nucleotides line up with TRBD1. The junction had 5 bases not matched to a gene; V was cut back by 1 base and J by 1 base. The CDR3 length is 16 residues. Germline V CDR1 and CDR2: SGHTA, FQGNSA. CDR3 in DNA: TGTGCCAGCAGCTTAGTGGGCAGGGGGCGGAACACTGAAGCTTTCTTT. This translates into CASSLVGRGRNTEAFF.

The CDR3 is CASSYGQIYGYTF. Here the CDR3 DNA reads TGTGCCAGCAGTTACGGCCAGATCTATGGCTACACCTTC. This chain connects TRBV6-2 or TRBV6-3 to TRBJ1-2; D is undetermined. CDR1 and CDR2 from the germline V gene are MNHEY and SVGEGT. V was clipped by 2 bases and J by 4 bases, with 8 bases between them. The CDR3 contains 13 residues.

The rearrangement links TRBV2 to TRBJ2-5; TRBD2 agrees at 11 bases. The V gene's germline CDR1 is SNHLY and CDR2 FYNNEI. The trim removed 0 bases at V and 0 bases at J, leaving 6 bases unmatched. The CDR3 has 18 amino acids. CDR3 protein: CASSEASSGGKYQETQYF. The DNA for the CDR3 is TGTGCCAGCAGTGAAGCGTCTAGCGGGGGGAAGTACCAAGAGACCCAGTACTTC.

The chain combines TRBV7-8 with TRBJ1-2; 10 bases are a match to TRBD1. V shed 5 bases, J shed 4 bases, and the junction held 16 bases outside the gene matches. Germline V gives CDR1 SGHVS, CDR2 FQNEAQ. The CDR3 extends over 18 amino acids. CDR3 bases: TGTGCCAGCAGCCGCATTCGGACAGGGGGTTTTGTGAGCTATGGCTACACCTTC. Translation: CASSRIRTGGFVSYGYTF.

The chain joins TRBV30 to TRBJ1-2; 8 bases are shared with TRBD1. Germline values: CDR1 GTSNPN, CDR2 SVGIG (reference sequence). V was clipped by 5 bases and J by 4 bases; unmatched bases: 9. CDR3 length: 14 residues. The CDR3 DNA sequence: TGTGCCTGGGGCCAATCCGACAGGGGCTATGGCTACACCTTC. Its translation is CAWGQSDRGYGYTF.

The chain couples TRBV4-1 to TRBJ1-2; 9 bases match TRBD1. The germline V gene has CDR1 MGHRA and CDR2 YSYEKL. The CDR3 sequence is 14 residues long. The V and J ends lost 2 bases and 2 bases, in that order; junction bases with no gene match: 0. The CDR3 DNA reads as TGCGCCAGCAGCCAAACAGGGGGCAACTATGGCTACACCTTC. Translated, it gives CASSQTGGNYGYTF.

The chain joins TRBV5-1 to TRBJ1-1; possibly TRBD1 for D (5 bases). Germline V gives CDR1 SGHRS, CDR2 YFSETQ. Between the trimmed V and J ends, which lost 3 bases and 4 bases, there was a span of 16 bases. The CDR3 sequence is 15 residues long. CDR3 coding DNA: TGCGCCAGCAGCTCCTTTAGGGGTAGCGGCACTGAAGCTTTCTTT. Translating gives CASSSFRGSGTEAFF.

This rearrangement joins TRBV11-2 to TRBJ1-1; 7 bases match TRBD1. J lost 13 bases, V lost 4 bases, and 6 bases had no gene match. From germline, CDR1 is SGHAT and CDR2 FQNNGV. This CDR3 is 11 amino acids long. The CDR3 coding sequence is TGTGCCAGCAGCTCCCGACAGGGAAATTTCTTT. Translating it yields CASSSRQGNFF.

The chain combines TRBV21-1 with TRBJ2-3; no DNA check was done on the table's D call, TRBD2. TRBV21-1 is described as a pseudogene. The CDR3 has 16 amino acids. This CDR3 reads CASSNSGGALTDTQYF. DNA for the CDR3: TGTGCCAGCAGCAATAGCGGGGGGGCCTTGACAGATACGCAGTATTTT.

The chain is built from TRBV2 and TRBJ2-2; a possible D gene is TRBD1 (6 bases). V lost 7 bases and J lost 4, with 28 bases in between. The CDR3 has 19 residues. Germline assignment: CDR1 SNHLY and CDR2 FYNNEI. Here the CDR3 DNA reads TGTGCCAGCAACTCCGGGCCTCATCAAGGGGGAACGGGCACCGGGGAGCTGTTTTTT. The encoded protein is CASNSGPHQGGTGTGELFF.

The genes are TRBV6-5 and TRBJ2-2, with 9 bases lining up with TRBD1. Losses at the gene ends were 6 bases for V and 0 bases for J; bases not matched to a gene: 2. The CDR3 loop spans 15 amino acids. Germline lookup yields CDR1 MNHEY and CDR2 SVGAGI. The CDR3 region is CASSWDRANTGELFF. The CDR3 nucleotides read TGTGCCAGCAGCTGGGACAGGGCGAACACCGGGGAGCTGTTTTTT.